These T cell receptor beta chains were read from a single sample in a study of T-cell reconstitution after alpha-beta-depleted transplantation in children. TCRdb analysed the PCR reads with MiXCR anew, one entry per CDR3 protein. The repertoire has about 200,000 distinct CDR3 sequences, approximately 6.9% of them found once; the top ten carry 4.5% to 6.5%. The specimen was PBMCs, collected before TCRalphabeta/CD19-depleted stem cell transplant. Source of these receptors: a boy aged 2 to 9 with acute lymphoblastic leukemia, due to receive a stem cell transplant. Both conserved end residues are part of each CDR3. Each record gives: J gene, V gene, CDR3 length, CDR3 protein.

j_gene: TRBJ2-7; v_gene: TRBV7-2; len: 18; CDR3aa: CASSLPAPIAGGPYEQYF
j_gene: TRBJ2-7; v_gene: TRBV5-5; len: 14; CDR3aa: CASSPRDRLGEQYF
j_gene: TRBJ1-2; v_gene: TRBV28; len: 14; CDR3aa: CASSLGGALYGYTF
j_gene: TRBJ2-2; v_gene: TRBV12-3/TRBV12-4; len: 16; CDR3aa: CASSPRRAMDTGGLFF
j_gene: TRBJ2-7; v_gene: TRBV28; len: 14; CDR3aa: CASSPPSAAYEQYF
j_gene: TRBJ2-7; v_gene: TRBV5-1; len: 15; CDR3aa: CASGPGLAGRDEQYF
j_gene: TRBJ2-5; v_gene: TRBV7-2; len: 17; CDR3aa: CASSPGTAGWLQETQYF
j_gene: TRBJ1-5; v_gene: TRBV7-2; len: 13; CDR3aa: CASSPISNQPQHF
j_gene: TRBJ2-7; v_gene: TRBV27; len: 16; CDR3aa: CASSLRTSGGRGEQYF
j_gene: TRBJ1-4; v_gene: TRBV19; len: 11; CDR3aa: CASSTPSPLFF
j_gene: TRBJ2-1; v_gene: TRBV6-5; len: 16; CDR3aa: CASSYAAGTSFNEQFF
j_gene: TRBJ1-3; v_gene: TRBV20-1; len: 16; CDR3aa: CSARDRPPTLGNTIYF
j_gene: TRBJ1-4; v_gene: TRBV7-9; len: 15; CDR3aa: CASSLEQGAGEKLFF
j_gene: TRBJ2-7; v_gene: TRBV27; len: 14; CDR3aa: CASSFAAGTQEQYF
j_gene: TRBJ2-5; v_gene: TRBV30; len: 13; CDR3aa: CACGVGGRETQYF
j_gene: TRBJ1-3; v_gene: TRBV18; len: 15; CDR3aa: CASSPGQPSGNTIYF
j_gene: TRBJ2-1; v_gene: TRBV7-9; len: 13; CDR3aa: CASSLDRNNEQFF
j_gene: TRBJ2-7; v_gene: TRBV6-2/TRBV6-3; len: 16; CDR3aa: CASNITPGRGSYEQYF
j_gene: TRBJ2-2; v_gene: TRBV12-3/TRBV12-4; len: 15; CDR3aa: CASSLDLGATGELFF
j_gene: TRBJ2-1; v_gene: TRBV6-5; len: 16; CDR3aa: CASSNYYDRGYNEQFF
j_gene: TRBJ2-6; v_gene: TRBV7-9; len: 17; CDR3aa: CASSAGQSTSGANVLTF
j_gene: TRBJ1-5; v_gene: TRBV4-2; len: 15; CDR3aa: CASSQVVREGQPQHF
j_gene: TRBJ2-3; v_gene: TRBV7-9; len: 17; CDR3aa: CASSLVIRGRLTDTQYF
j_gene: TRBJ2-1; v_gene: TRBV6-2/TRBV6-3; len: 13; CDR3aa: CASSSVNTNEQFF
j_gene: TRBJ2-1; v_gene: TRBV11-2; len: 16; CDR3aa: CASSKGRAGVRDEQFF
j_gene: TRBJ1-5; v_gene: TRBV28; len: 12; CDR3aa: CASSERNQPQHF
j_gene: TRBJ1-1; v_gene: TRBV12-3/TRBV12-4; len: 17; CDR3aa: CASSLTWDRTVNTEAFF
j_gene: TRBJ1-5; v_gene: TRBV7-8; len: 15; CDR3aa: CAISLKDGSNQPQHF
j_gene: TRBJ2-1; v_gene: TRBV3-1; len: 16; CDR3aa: CASSQSPTGAYNEQFF
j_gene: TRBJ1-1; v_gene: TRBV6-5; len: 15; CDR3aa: CASSYSEASGTEAFF
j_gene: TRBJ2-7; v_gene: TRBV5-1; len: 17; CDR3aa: CASSLVGGRQDFYEQYF
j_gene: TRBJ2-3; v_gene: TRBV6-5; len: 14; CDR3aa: CASSPVRPTGTQYF
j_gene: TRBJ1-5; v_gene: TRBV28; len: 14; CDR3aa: CASKGGTGNQPQHF
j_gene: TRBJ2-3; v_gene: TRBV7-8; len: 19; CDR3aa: CASSLSYGAFSPLSDTQYF
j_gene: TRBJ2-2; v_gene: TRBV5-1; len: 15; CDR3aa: CASSLQSTGPGELFF
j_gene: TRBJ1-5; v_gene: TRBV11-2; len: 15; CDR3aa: CASSSTGALNQPQHF
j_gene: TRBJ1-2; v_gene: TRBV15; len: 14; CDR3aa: CATSRSGVDYGYTF
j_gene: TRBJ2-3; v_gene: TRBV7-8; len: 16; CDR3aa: CASSPTPSAPRDTQYF
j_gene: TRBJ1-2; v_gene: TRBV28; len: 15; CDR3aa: CASSPSGQGDYGYTF
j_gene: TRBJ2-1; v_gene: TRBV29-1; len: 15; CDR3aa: CSVEGTSGDYNEQFF
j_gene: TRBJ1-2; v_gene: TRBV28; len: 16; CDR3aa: CASSQHTGGWGYGYTF
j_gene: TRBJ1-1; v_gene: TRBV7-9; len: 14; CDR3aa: CASSIETGGTEAFF
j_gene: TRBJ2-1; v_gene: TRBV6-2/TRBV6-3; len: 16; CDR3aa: CASSDNSGGSHNEQFF
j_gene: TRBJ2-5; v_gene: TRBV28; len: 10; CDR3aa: CASRDRTQYF
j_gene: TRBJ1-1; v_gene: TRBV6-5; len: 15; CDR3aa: CASSYVPTEPTEAFF
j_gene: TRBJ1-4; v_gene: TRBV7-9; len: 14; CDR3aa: CASSPGGTNEKLFF
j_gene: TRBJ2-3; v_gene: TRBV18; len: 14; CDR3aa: CASSPIQHPDTQYF
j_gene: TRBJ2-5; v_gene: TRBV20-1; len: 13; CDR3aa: CSASILEGETQYF